The next 32 T cell receptor beta chains were all read from a single sample in a study of OX40 agonist ivuxolimab in advanced cancers. Assay: immunoSEQ multiplex PCR; the TCRdb copy retains only in-frame clones and omits some. The sample shows tens of thousands of clones, approximately 88% of them seen only once. Here the sequenced sample was CD4+ or CD8+ T cells sorted from blood, taken in a trial of the OX40 agonist ivuxolimab. The receptors were gathered from an adult with an advanced solid tumor such as melanoma, head and neck, liver or kidney cancer.

The gene calls are TRBV7-9 and TRBJ2-2; a weak D match, TRBD1 (5 bases). Germline CDR1 reads SEHNR; CDR2 reads FQNEAQ (reference sequence). V lost 1 base and J 5 bases, leaving 8 bases between the germline ends. This CDR3 comprises 14 residues. The CDR3 DNA sequence: TGTGCCAGCAGCTTAGTAAGGGGAACCGGGGAGCTGTTTTTT. Protein: CASSLVRGTGELFF.

The chain employs TRBV4-2 and TRBJ1-2, with 9 positions matching TRBD1. With 5 bases clipped from V and 12 bases from J, the junction kept 16 bases outside the gene matches. The CDR3 is made up of 15 amino acids. Germline V CDR1 and CDR2: LGHNA, YNFKEQ. The CDR3 region has the DNA TGTGCCAGCAGCTTCTTAGGACAGGGGCCCCCTAGTAACACCTTC. It yields the protein CASSFLGQGPPSNTF.

The chain carries TRBV27 and TRBJ2-7; 11 nucleotides agree with TRBD2. V shed 5 bases and J 2 bases; nucleotides not matched to a gene: 11. Germline lookup yields CDR1 MNHEY and CDR2 SMNVEV (reference sequence). The CDR3 spans 17 residues. CDR3 residues: CASSTGTSGRPTYEQYF. As DNA, the CDR3 is TGTGCCAGCAGTACCGGGACTAGCGGAAGACCAACCTACGAGCAGTACTTC.

This chain joins TRBV4-2 and TRBJ1-5, with TRBD1 matching over 8 bases. CDR1 is LGHNA, CDR2 YNFKEQ, per germline. The length of the CDR3 is 15 residues. V lost 3 bases, J lost 1 base, and 2 bases stayed unmatched. The DNA for the CDR3 is TGTGCCAGCAGCCATGACAGGGGAAGCAATCAGCCCCAGCATTTT. It is translated as CASSHDRGSNQPQHF.

The chain carries TRBV7-8 and TRBJ1-4; 7 bases agree with TRBD1. V trimming: 5 bases; J trimming: 7 bases; junction bases outside the gene matches: 7. Per germline, CDR1 SGHVS and CDR2 FQNEAQ. The CDR3 is made up of 14 amino acids. CDR3 protein: CASSDGTVVEKLFF. The CDR3 coding sequence is TGTGCCAGCAGCGACGGGACAGTGGTTGAAAAACTGTTTTTT. Combining the CDR3 with reference TRBV7-8 and TRBJ1-4 gives the whole variable domain GAGVSQSPRYKVAKRGQDVALRCDPISGHVSLFWYQQALGQGPEFLTYFQNEAQLDKSGLPSDRFFAERPEGSVSTLKIQRTQQEDSAVYLCASSDGTVVEKLFFGSGTQLSVL.

The chain recombines TRBV6-1 with TRBJ2-3; 8 nucleotides match TRBD2. CDR1 is MNHNS and CDR2 is SASEGT in the germline V gene. Germline trimming cut 6 bases from V and 4 bases from J; bases unmatched to any gene: 9. This CDR3 comprises 15 residues. The CDR3 DNA sequence: TGTGCCAGCAGCGACAATCCGGGAGGGGCAGATACGCAGTATTTT. Protein sequence: CASSDNPGGADTQYF.

This sequence joins TRBV9 and TRBJ1-2, with 9 positions matching TRBD1. The germline V gene encodes CDR1 SGDLS and CDR2 YYNGEE. V was clipped by 4 bases and J by 7 bases; unmatched bases: 14. The CDR3 has 16 amino acids. CDR3 sequence reads: CASSPQGQGSLFGYTF. DNA of the CDR3: TGTGCCAGCAGCCCTCAGGGACAGGGAAGCCTCTTTGGCTACACCTTC.

The chain employs TRBV5-1 and TRBJ1-1, with 8 positions matching TRBD1. Germline CDR1 and CDR2: SGHRS and YFSETQ. V lost 4 bases and J lost 6; bases outside the gene matches: 11. The CDR3 contains 15 residues. Here the CDR3 DNA reads TGCGCCAGCAGCCACGACAGGGGCTTGATCCCTGAAGCTTTCTTT. Protein sequence: CASSHDRGLIPEAFF.

The chain carries TRBV18 and TRBJ2-5; D possibly corresponds to TRBD1 (5 bases). The V and J ends lost 2 bases and 1 base respectively, with 11 bases between them. This CDR3 spans 15 amino acids. The germline V gene has CDR1 KGHSH and CDR2 LQKENI. The CDR3 here is CASSPVTQAQETQYF. CDR3 nucleotide sequence: TGTGCCAGCTCACCAGTTACACAGGCCCAAGAGACCCAGTACTTC.

The chain has TRBV4-2 and TRBJ2-7, with D tentatively TRBD1 (5 bases). This CDR3 is 15 amino acids long. V was shortened by 0 bases and J by 9 bases, with 18 bases between the two germline ends. CDR1 is LGHNA, CDR2 YNFKEQ, per germline. Here the CDR3 DNA reads TGTGCCAGCAGCCAAGATCCGGCTAGGGGAAGTGTGCAGTACTTC. Translating gives CASSQDPARGSVQYF.

V and J are TRBV11-2 and TRBJ2-7; D possibly corresponds to TRBD2 (5 bases). The CDR3 runs to 16 residues. Germline loops: CDR1 SGHAT, CDR2 FQNNGV. Trimming took off 5 bases at V and 2 bases at J, with 19 bases between the two ends. The CDR3 loop reads CASSPLGGRVTYEQYF. CDR3 sequence (DNA): TGTGCCAGCAGCCCCCTCGGTGGGAGAGTCACCTACGAGCAGTACTTC.

The chain recombines TRBV30 with TRBJ2-7; 9 bases are shared with TRBD2. V shed 4 bases, J shed 1 base, and the junction held 2 bases outside the gene matches. This CDR3 spans 13 amino acids. Germline values: CDR1 GTSNPN, CDR2 SVGIG (reference sequence). The CDR3 nucleotides are TGTGCCTGGACTAGCGGGACTTCCTACGAGCAGTACTTC. Translating it yields CAWTSGTSYEQYF.

The chain joins TRBV25-1 to TRBJ2-7, with D perhaps TRBD1 (6 bases). Trimming pared 4 bases from V and 5 bases from J, leaving 15 bases between. This CDR3 spans 14 amino acids. CDR1 and CDR2 from the germline V gene are MGHDK and SYGVNS. CDR3 region: CASSADSSFHEQYF. For the CDR3, the DNA is TGTGCCAGCAGTGCGGACAGTTCCTTCCACGAGCAGTACTTC.

This chain uses TRBV19 with TRBJ2-4, with 8 nucleotides matching TRBD1. The V gene's germline CDR1 is LNHDA and CDR2 SQIVND (reference sequence). CDR3 length: 22 residues. V was pared by 5 bases and J by 5 bases, with 29 bases of the junction left unmatched. The CDR3 bases are TGTGCCAGTAGTCCTGGACAGGGCAGATTACCTGGGGGGTCCCGACCCCAAAACATTCAGTACTTC. This sequence encodes CASSPGQGRLPGGSRPQNIQYF. Complete variable domain (other parts from reference TRBV19 and TRBJ2-4): DGGITQSPKYLFRKEGQNVTLSCEQNLNHDAMYWYRQDPGQGLRLIYYSQIVNDFQKGDIAEGYSVSREKKESFPLTVTSAQKNPTAFYLCASSPGQGRLPGGSRPQNIQYFGAGTRLSVL.

This clone was recorded only once. The genes are TRBV28 and TRBJ2-7; no clear D gene. Trimming removed 6 bases at V and 2 bases at J, with 8 bases between. The CDR3 extends over 12 amino acids. Germline CDR1 is MDHEN and CDR2 is SYDVKM. CDR3 sequence: CASSSSAYEQYF. Here the CDR3 DNA reads TGTGCCAGCAGCTCCTCGGCCTACGAGCAGTACTTC.

The genes are TRBV18 and TRBJ2-7, with D unclear. The CDR3 is 14 residues long. V dropped 0 bases and J dropped 5 bases, with 11 bases sitting between them. The germline V gene encodes CDR1 KGHSH and CDR2 LQKENI. The CDR3 region has the DNA TGTGCCAGCTCACCACCGAATGGGCTCCACGAGCAGTACTTC. As protein: CASSPPNGLHEQYF.

The V gene is TRBV7-8, the J gene TRBJ2-7; 14 bases fit TRBD2. The CDR3 sequence is 17 residues long. Germline V gene lookup returns CDR1 SGHVS and CDR2 FQNEAQ. V dropped 5 bases and J dropped 3; count of bases not matched to a gene: 9. CDR3 nucleotides: TGTGCCAGCAGCGAATACCCTGGACTAGCGGGAGGCTACGAGCAGTACTTC. Its protein is CASSEYPGLAGGYEQYF.

This chain joins TRBV4-2 and TRBJ1-3; a weak D match, TRBD1 (6 bases). Trimming cost V 4 bases and J 0 bases, with 7 bases left between them. Germline lookup yields CDR1 LGHNA and CDR2 YNFKEQ. The CDR3 spans 14 residues. The CDR3 coding sequence is TGTGCCAGCAGCCCGGACAGCTCTGGAAACACCATATATTTT. It is translated as CASSPDSSGNTIYF.

The V call is TRBV2, the J call TRBJ2-2; D uncertain. The length of the CDR3 is 12 residues. With 5 bases removed from V and 9 bases from J, the gap between germline ends came to 10 bases. The germline V gene has CDR1 SNHLY and CDR2 FYNNEI. CDR3 DNA: TGTGCCAGCAGTCTTAACAACCGGGAGCTGTTTTTT. This translates into CASSLNNRELFF.

This chain joins TRBV9 and TRBJ2-2, with D possibly matching TRBD1 (6 bases). The CDR3 covers 16 residues. CDR1 is SGDLS and CDR2 is YYNGEE in the germline V gene. The V gene lost 0 bases and the J gene lost 5 bases, with 14 bases spanning the gap. CDR3 DNA sequence: TGTGCCAGCAGCGTAGTAGGGGGTTGGTCAACCGGGGAGCTGTTTTTT. Residues: CASSVVGGWSTGELFF. Supplemented by reference TRBV9 and TRBJ2-2, the full variable domain reads DSGVTQTPKHLITATGQRVTLRCSPRSGDLSVYWYQQSLDQGLQFLIQYYNGEERAKGNILERFSAQQFPDLHSELNLSSLELGDSALYFCASSVVGGWSTGELFFGEGSRLTVL.

The V gene is TRBV5-3, the J gene TRBJ2-2; TRBD2 agrees at 10 bases. TRBV5-3 carries the ORF label, with uncertain function. This CDR3 is built from 22 residues. V was clipped by 4 bases and J by 4 bases; unmatched bases: 25. CDR3 protein: CARSPWARDSFGTSAPTGELFF. In nucleotides, the CDR3 is TGTGCCAGAAGCCCCTGGGCTAGGGACAGTTTTGGGACTAGCGCACCCACCGGGGAGCTGTTTTTT.

This clone has just one count. The chain joins TRBV27 to TRBJ2-6; a possible D gene is TRBD2 (7 bases). The CDR3 is 15 residues long. Germline V gives CDR1 MNHEY, CDR2 SMNVEV (reference sequence). Trimming left V 6 bases short and J 4 bases short, with 13 bases between. As DNA, the CDR3 is TGTGCCAGCAGGGGGGCGGGGGCCGGGGCCAACGTCCTGACTTTC. Translated, it gives CASRGAGAGANVLTF.

V usage is TRBV13 and J usage is TRBJ2-1; TRBD2 matches at 8 bases. The germline V gene has CDR1 PRHDT and CDR2 FYEKMQ (reference sequence). Unmatched junction bases numbered 5, after V lost 1 base and J lost 0 bases. This CDR3 contains 17 residues. The CDR3 DNA is TGTGCCAGCAGCTTAGTCGGCGGGAGGAGCTCCTACAATGAGCAGTTCTTC. It yields the protein CASSLVGGRSSYNEQFF.

V is TRBV4-1 and J is TRBJ2-2; 8 positions match TRBD1. From germline, CDR1 is MGHRA and CDR2 YSYEKL. The V gene end was trimmed by 6 bases and the J gene end by 4 bases; junction bases not matched to a gene: 7. The CDR3 runs to 15 residues. The DNA of the CDR3 is TGCGCCAGCAGTCTGGTACAGGGGGGCACCGGGGAGCTGTTTTTT. It specifies CASSLVQGGTGELFF.

V and J are TRBV30 and TRBJ2-2; 13 bases map to TRBD2. CDR3 length: 17 amino acids. Per the germline V gene, CDR1 is GTSNPN and CDR2 is SVGIG (reference sequence). With V trimmed by 2 bases and J by 2 bases, 5 bases remained unmatched. For the CDR3, the DNA is TGTGCCTGGAGTCGGACTAGCGGGGGCTTTAACACCGGGGAGCTGTTTTTT. It codes for CAWSRTSGGFNTGELFF.

The chain recombines TRBV9 with TRBJ2-3; TRBD1 matches at 8 bases. CDR1 is SGDLS, CDR2 YYNGEE, per germline. V was clipped by 0 bases and J by 6 bases; unmatched bases: 9. This CDR3 is 16 amino acids long. The chain's CDR3 is CASSVESTGVRDTQYF. In nucleotides, the CDR3 is TGTGCCAGCAGCGTAGAATCGACAGGGGTGAGGGATACGCAGTATTTT. Looking up the rest from reference TRBV9 and TRBJ2-3 gives the full variable domain: DSGVTQTPKHLITATGQRVTLRCSPRSGDLSVYWYQQSLDQGLQFLIQYYNGEERAKGNILERFSAQQFPDLHSELNLSSLELGDSALYFCASSVESTGVRDTQYFGPGTRLTVL.

The chain joins TRBV2 to TRBJ2-5, with D tentatively TRBD1 (5 bases). The CDR3 covers 12 residues. Germline V gene lookup returns CDR1 SNHLY and CDR2 FYNNEI. Trimming took off 8 bases at V and 5 bases at J, with 12 bases between the two ends. The CDR3 protein is CASRDSFETQYF. CDR3 nucleotide sequence: TGTGCCAGCCGAGACAGTTTCGAGACCCAGTACTTC. The variable domain in full, completed from reference TRBV2 and TRBJ2-5, reads EPEVTQTPSHQVTQMGQEVILRCVPISNHLYFYWYRQILGQKVEFLVSFYNNEISEKSEIFDDQFSVERPDGSNFTLKIRSTKLEDSAMYFCASRDSFETQYFGPGTRLLVL.

The chain recombines TRBV9 with TRBJ1-2, with TRBD1 as a possible D gene (5 bases). The V gene's germline CDR1 is SGDLS and CDR2 YYNGEE. The CDR3 length is 12 residues. The germline V and J ends were trimmed by 3 bases and 4 bases, with 7 bases remaining between them. DNA for the CDR3: TGTGCCAGCAGCGGGGGGTTCTATGGCTACACCTTC. The encoded protein is CASSGGFYGYTF.

The chain employs TRBV7-9 and TRBJ2-7; 10 bases map to TRBD1. This CDR3 has 14 residues. Looked up from germline, CDR1 is SEHNR and CDR2 is FQNEAQ (reference sequence). The J segment lost 6 bases and the V segment lost 3 bases, leaving 5 bases of the junction unmatched. The CDR3 region is CASSLGQGWSEQYF. CDR3 sequence (DNA): TGTGCCAGCAGCTTGGGACAGGGGTGGAGCGAGCAGTACTTC.

The chain employs TRBV9 and TRBJ2-5; TRBD1 matches 7 bases. Germline V gives CDR1 SGDLS, CDR2 YYNGEE. This CDR3 contains 13 residues. V lost 3 bases, J lost 7 bases, and 6 bases stayed unmatched. Here the CDR3 DNA reads TGTGCCAGCAGCGGAGACAGGGTGGGGACCCAGTACTTC. Translating it yields CASSGDRVGTQYF.

The rearrangement uses TRBV10-2 and TRBJ2-7; the D is unclear. The CDR3 contains 14 residues. CDR1 is WSHSY, CDR2 SAAADI, per germline. The germline V and J ends were trimmed by 3 bases and 3 bases, with 12 bases remaining between them. CDR3 bases: TGCGCCAGCAGTGAAACGGGCCTTGACTACGAGCAGTACTTC. Protein sequence: CASSETGLDYEQYF.

The rearrangement uses TRBV27 and TRBJ1-5; D is perhaps TRBD1 (6 bases). CDR3 length equals 17 residues. V gave up 6 bases and J gave up 4 bases, with 22 bases separating them. Germline assignment: CDR1 MNHEY and CDR2 SMNVEV (reference sequence). The CDR3 spells CASSSLGDNGGNQPQHF. For the CDR3, the DNA is TGTGCCAGCAGCTCACTAGGGGACAACGGGGGAAATCAGCCCCAGCATTTT.